A selection of T cell receptor beta chains follows, all from one sample in a study of shared clonotypes between healthy human individuals. Some clones are missing from TCRdb's copy, which holds only in-frame ones; the method was immunoSEQ multiplex PCR. This sample has about 2 million clones, with roughly 96% found just once. Sequences were obtained from naive CD4+ T cells sorted from blood. Source of these receptors: a man in his late teens or twenties in good health. The CDR3 runs from the conserved cysteine through the conserved F or W. Rows give clone size only sometimes, using once, few, many, or a class for an expanded clone.

CDR3	size	V	J
CASNPGGGYEQYF	-	TRBV28	TRBJ2-7
CASSLSGQGSYEQYF	-	TRBV7-2	TRBJ2-7
CASSQVVRSGSYEQYF	-	TRBV4-3	TRBJ2-7
CASSLNRGFNGELFF	-	TRBV7-3	TRBJ2-2
CASSARENNEQFF	-	TRBV6-1	TRBJ2-1
CASSFYHERRTDTQYF	-	TRBV5-1	TRBJ2-3
CSVEEGTAEAFF	-	TRBV29-1	TRBJ1-1
CASSPTDRDSGNTIYF	-	TRBV4-1	TRBJ1-3
CASFRGQAGELFF	-	TRBV10-3	TRBJ2-2
CASSSTSGGAQETQYF	-	TRBV2	TRBJ2-5
CASNRVRNTEAFF	-	TRBV6-5	TRBJ1-1
CASSPGWDYGYTF	-	TRBV5-4	TRBJ1-2
CASSRTAGGNEKLFF	-	TRBV7-9	TRBJ1-4
CSVDGGKGTEAFF	-	TRBV29-1	TRBJ1-1
CASSSLGQGAQPQHF	-	TRBV27	TRBJ1-5
CASSVDRESYEQYF	-	TRBV2	TRBJ2-7
CASSPGTSGHNEQFF	-	TRBV7-9	TRBJ2-1
CASSMTSGLYEQYF	-	TRBV6-6	TRBJ2-7
CSAGRADEQYF	-	TRBV29-1	TRBJ2-7
CASSRGEGVQPQHF	-	TRBV7-9	TRBJ1-5
CASSLLAGQYEQYF	-	TRBV5-5	TRBJ2-7
CAISESAGSGNTIYF	-	TRBV10-3	TRBJ1-3
CASSSRQGRNGYTF	-	TRBV7-2	TRBJ1-2
CASSEREVPYEQYF	-	TRBV10-1	TRBJ2-7
CASSLDFGYEQYF	-	TRBV7-2	TRBJ2-7
CASAPRAMYEQYF	-	TRBV18	TRBJ2-7
CASSLHGGFTEAFF	-	TRBV7-2	TRBJ1-1
CASSLGLGVDTQYF	-	TRBV11-2	TRBJ2-3
CATSRAIQVWGEQYF	-	TRBV15	TRBJ2-7
CASSLAAASNYGYTF	-	TRBV7-9	TRBJ1-2
CASSFGGNTIYF	-	TRBV5-6	TRBJ1-3
CASRFESLGGELFF	-	TRBV2	TRBJ2-2
CAWSRMTGTETQYF	once	TRBV30	TRBJ2-5
CASSKVSSTDTQYF	-	TRBV21-1	TRBJ2-3
CASSLAPGNTIYF	-	TRBV5-4	TRBJ1-3
CSVEIVYEQYF	once	TRBV29-1	TRBJ2-7
CASNGRSSYNSPLHF	-	TRBV7-2	TRBJ1-6
CASSQGSSGRQETQYF	-	TRBV4-1	TRBJ2-5
CASSLTGSSYNEQFF	-	TRBV7-2	TRBJ2-1
CAFEGEGYGEQYF	-	TRBV30	TRBJ2-7